The T cell receptor beta chain under discussion was sequenced for a study of technical replicates of blood from a handful of donors. Germline CDR1 and CDR2: GTSNPN and SVGIG (reference sequence). The V and J ends lost 3 bases and 4 bases respectively, with 18 bases between them. This CDR3 has 15 residues. Sequencing used immunoSEQ multiplex PCR; TCRdb keeps in-frame clones, though not all of them. The profile shows approximately 87,000 clones, around 96% of them singletons. Specimen: T cells isolated from PBMCs. V and J are TRBV30 and TRBJ1-2; unclear D gene. The source of this sequence is a human donor in good health. The CDR3 region has the DNA TGTGCCTGGAGAGAACCACCCGCAGGCATCTATGGCTACACCTTC. Protein sequence: CAWREPPAGIYGYTF.